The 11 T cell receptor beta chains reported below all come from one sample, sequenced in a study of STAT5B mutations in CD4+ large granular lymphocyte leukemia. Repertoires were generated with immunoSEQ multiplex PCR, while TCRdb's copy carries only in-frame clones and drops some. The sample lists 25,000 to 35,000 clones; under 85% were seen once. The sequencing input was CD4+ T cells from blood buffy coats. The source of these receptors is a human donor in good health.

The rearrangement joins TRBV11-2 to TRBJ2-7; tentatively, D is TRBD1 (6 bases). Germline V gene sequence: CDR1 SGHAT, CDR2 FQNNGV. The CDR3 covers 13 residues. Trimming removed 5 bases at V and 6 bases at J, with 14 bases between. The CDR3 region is CASSGGAYPEQYF. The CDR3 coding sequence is TGTGCCAGCAGCGGGGGCGCGTATCCCGAGCAGTACTTC.

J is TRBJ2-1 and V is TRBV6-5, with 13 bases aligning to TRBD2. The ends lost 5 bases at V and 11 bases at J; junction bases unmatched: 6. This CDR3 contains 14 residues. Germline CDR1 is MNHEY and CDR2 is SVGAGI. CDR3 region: CASSQPGLAGKQFF. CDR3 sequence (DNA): TGTGCCAGCAGTCAACCGGGACTAGCGGGGAAGCAGTTCTTC.

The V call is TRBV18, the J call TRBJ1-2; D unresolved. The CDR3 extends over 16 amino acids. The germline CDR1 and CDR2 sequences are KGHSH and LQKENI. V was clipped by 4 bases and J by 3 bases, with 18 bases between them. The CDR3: CASSQTAGIEDYGYTF. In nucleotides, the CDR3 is TGTGCCAGCTCACAGACCGCAGGCATCGAAGACTATGGCTACACCTTC.

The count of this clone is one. CDR3 DNA: TGTGCCAGCTTGGACAGCACGAACACTGAAGCTTTCTTT. Translation: CASLDSTNTEAFF. The chain uses TRBV18 and TRBJ1-1, with TRBD1 as a possible D gene (6 bases). This CDR3 is 13 amino acids long. V lost 7 bases and J lost 1, with 10 bases in between. CDR1 KGHSH and CDR2 LQKENI come from the germline V gene.

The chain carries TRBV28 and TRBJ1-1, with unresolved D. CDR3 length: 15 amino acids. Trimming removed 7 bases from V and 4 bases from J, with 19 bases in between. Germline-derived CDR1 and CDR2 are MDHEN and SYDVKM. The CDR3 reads CASTQASLGSTEAFF. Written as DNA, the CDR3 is TGTGCCAGCACCCAAGCCTCTCTCGGCAGCACTGAAGCTTTCTTT.

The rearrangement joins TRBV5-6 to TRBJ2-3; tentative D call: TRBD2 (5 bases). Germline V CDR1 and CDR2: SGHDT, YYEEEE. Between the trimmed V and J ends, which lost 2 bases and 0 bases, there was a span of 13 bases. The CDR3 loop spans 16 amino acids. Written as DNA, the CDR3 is TGTGCCAGCAGCTTCCTCGGGGAGAGGAGCACAGATACGCAGTATTTT. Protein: CASSFLGERSTDTQYF.

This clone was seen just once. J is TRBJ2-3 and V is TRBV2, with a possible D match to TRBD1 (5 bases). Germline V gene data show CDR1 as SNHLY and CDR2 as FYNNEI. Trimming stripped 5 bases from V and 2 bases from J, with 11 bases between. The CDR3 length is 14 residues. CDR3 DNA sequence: TGTGCCAGCAGTCAGGGCTCTTCCACAGATACGCAGTATTTT. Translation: CASSQGSSTDTQYF.

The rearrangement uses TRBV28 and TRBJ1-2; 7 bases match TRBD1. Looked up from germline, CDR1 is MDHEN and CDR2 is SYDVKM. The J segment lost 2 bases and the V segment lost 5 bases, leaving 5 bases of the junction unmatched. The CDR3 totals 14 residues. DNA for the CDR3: TGTGCCAGCAGTCCCACAGGGGAAAACTATGGCTACACCTTC. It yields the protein CASSPTGENYGYTF.

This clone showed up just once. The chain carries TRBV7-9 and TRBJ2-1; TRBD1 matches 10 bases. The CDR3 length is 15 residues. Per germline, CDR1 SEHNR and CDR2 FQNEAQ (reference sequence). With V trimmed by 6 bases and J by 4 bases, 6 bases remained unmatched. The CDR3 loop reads CASRSGQGSYNEQFF. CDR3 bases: TGTGCCAGCAGGTCGGGACAGGGGTCGTACAATGAGCAGTTCTTC.

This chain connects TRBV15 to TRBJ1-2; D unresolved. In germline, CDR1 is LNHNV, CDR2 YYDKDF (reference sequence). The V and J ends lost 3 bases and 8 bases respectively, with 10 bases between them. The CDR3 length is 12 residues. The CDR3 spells CATSRGLLGYTF. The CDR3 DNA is TGTGCCACCAGCAGGGGCCTCCTCGGCTACACCTTC.

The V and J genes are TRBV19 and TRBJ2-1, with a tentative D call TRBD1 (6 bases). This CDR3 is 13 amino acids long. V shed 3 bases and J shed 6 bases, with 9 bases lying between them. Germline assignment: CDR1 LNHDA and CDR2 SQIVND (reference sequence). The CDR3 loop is CASSMGAFNEQFF. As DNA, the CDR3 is TGTGCCAGTAGTATGGGGGCCTTCAATGAGCAGTTCTTC.